The 21 T cell receptor beta chains listed next were all sequenced from one sample in a study of T cell responses to AZD1222 COVID-19 vaccine. Profiled with immunoSEQ multiplex PCR; TCRdb holds only in-frame clones, not every one. This repertoire shows about 150,000 clones, approximately 90% found once; its top ten account for 2.5% to 3%. Sequences were derived from peripheral blood, sampled on day 0 of AZD1222 vaccination. Source of these receptors: an adult in good health.

The chain has TRBV28 and TRBJ2-2; D may be TRBD1 (5 bases). This CDR3 is built from 13 residues. The V end lost 5 bases, the J end lost 5 bases, and 9 bases lay between the germline ends. Germline assignment: CDR1 MDHEN and CDR2 SYDVKM. The CDR3 DNA is TGTGCCAGCAGTCGGAAGGGGACCGGGGAGCTGTTTTTT. It specifies CASSRKGTGELFF.

This chain connects TRBV19 to TRBJ2-7, with a weak D call TRBD1 (5 bases). Germline CDR1 and CDR2: LNHDA and SQIVND (reference sequence). V was shortened by 3 bases and J by 3 bases, with 12 bases between the two germline ends. The CDR3 totals 14 residues. The CDR3 nucleotides read TGTGCCAGTAGTATTGCGCAGGGTATCTACGAGCAGTACTTC. Translation gives CASSIAQGIYEQYF.

The V and J genes are TRBV9 and TRBJ2-7; tentative D call: TRBD2 (5 bases). Trimming took off 0 bases at V and 3 bases at J, with 13 bases between the two ends. The CDR3 is made up of 15 amino acids. Per the germline V gene, CDR1 is SGDLS and CDR2 is YYNGEE. CDR3 loop: CASSVDGGSGYEQYF. CDR3 DNA: TGTGCCAGCAGCGTAGATGGCGGGTCGGGCTACGAGCAGTACTTC.

The CDR3 region has the DNA TGTGCCAGCAGTGAATACCGGAACCAAGAGACCCAGTACTTC. It encodes CASSEYRNQETQYF. V is TRBV25-1 and J is TRBJ2-5, with D uncertain. Deletions cut 0 bases from V and 0 bases from J, with 5 bases between. The CDR3 spans 14 residues. Germline V CDR1 and CDR2: MGHDK, SYGVNS.

This chain connects TRBV5-8 to TRBJ2-4; the D is unclear. CDR3 length equals 13 residues. V lost 3 bases, J lost 1 base, and 5 bases lay in between. Looked up from germline, CDR1 is SGHTS and CDR2 is YDEGEE. CDR3 sequence reads: CASSYEAKNIQYF. CDR3 DNA sequence: TGTGCCAGCAGCTATGAGGCCAAAAACATTCAGTACTTC.

This clone was found a few times. This chain joins TRBV3-1 (or the pseudogene TRBV3-2) and TRBJ1-2, with no clear D. Germline V lookup: CDR1 LGHDT, CDR2 YNNKEL (reference sequence). Between the trimmed V and J ends, which lost 0 bases and 2 bases, there was a span of 7 bases. The CDR3 loop spans 14 amino acids. CDR3 sequence reads: CASSQDTGNYGYTF. The CDR3 DNA is TGTGCCAGCAGCCAAGATACGGGGAACTATGGCTACACCTTC.

The rearrangement joins TRBV7-9 to TRBJ1-3; D ambiguous. From germline, CDR1 is SEHNR and CDR2 FQNEAQ (reference sequence). V was pared by 0 bases and J by 4 bases, with 4 bases between. The CDR3 contains 13 residues. The CDR3 loop reads CASSLATGNTIYF. CDR3 sequence (DNA): TGTGCCAGCAGCTTAGCGACGGGAAACACCATATATTTT.

This clone was recorded once. V is TRBV9 and J is TRBJ2-5, with 11 bases matching TRBD1. CDR1 and CDR2 from the germline V gene are SGDLS and YYNGEE. The CDR3 spans 17 residues. Trimming cost V 0 bases and J 5 bases; bases outside gene matches: 9. The CDR3 here is CASSVGAGTGGSETQYF. CDR3 DNA sequence: TGTGCCAGCAGCGTAGGGGCCGGGACAGGGGGTTCGGAGACCCAGTACTTC.

V and J are TRBV6-2 or TRBV6-3 and TRBJ2-3; the D gene is possibly TRBD2 (5 bases). Per the germline V gene, CDR1 is MNHEY and CDR2 is SVGEGT. This CDR3 comprises 14 residues. Trimming left V 4 bases short and J 6 bases short, with 14 bases between. The CDR3 reads CASSLGGLGDTQYF. Here the CDR3 DNA reads TGTGCCAGCAGTTTGGGCGGGCTGGGGGATACGCAGTATTTT.

The gene calls are TRBV2 and TRBJ2-6; tentative D call: TRBD2 (7 bases). CDR3 size: 16 residues. Trimming removed 6 bases from V and 0 bases from J, with 12 bases in between. Germline lookup yields CDR1 SNHLY and CDR2 FYNNEI. The CDR3: CASRNRGGSGANVLTF. The CDR3, as DNA: TGTGCCAGCAGGAATAGGGGGGGCTCTGGGGCCAACGTCCTGACTTTC.

The V gene is TRBV7-9, the J gene TRBJ1-2; no clear D. The germline V gene encodes CDR1 SEHNR and CDR2 FQNEAQ (reference sequence). This CDR3 region has 13 residues. The V end lost 5 bases, the J end lost 8 bases, and 15 bases lay between the germline ends. In nucleotides, the CDR3 is TGTGCCAGCAGCCTCCGATTTATAGAGGGCTACACCTTC. Protein: CASSLRFIEGYTF. Filled out from reference TRBV7-9 and TRBJ1-2, the complete variable domain reads DTGVSQNPRHKITKRGQNVTFRCDPISEHNRLYWYRQTLGQGPEFLTYFQNEAQLEKSRLLSDRFSAERPKGSFSTLEIQRTEQGDSAMYLCASSLRFIEGYTFGSGTRLTVV.

The chain carries TRBV6-2 or TRBV6-3 and TRBJ2-7; 13 nucleotides agree with TRBD2. This CDR3 contains 14 residues. The germline V gene has CDR1 MNHEY and CDR2 SVGEGT. The V gene end was trimmed by 6 bases and the J gene end by 7 bases; junction bases not matched to a gene: 6. The CDR3 here is CASSPGLAGVEQYF. In nucleotides, the CDR3 is TGTGCCAGCAGCCCAGGACTAGCGGGGGTTGAGCAGTACTTC.

Comments on this clone: A read error may produce the germline difference seen at one junction end. V gene TRBV5-4 combines with J gene TRBJ2-7; tentatively, D is TRBD1 (5 bases). CDR3 length: 12 residues. Germline V lookup: CDR1 SGHNT, CDR2 YYREEE (reference sequence). The CDR3 loop is CASSPGLAGFLF. The CDR3 DNA reads TGTGCCAGCAGCCCGGGTTTAGCAGGGTTTCTTTTC.

The chain couples TRBV2 to TRBJ1-5; TRBD1 might be the D (5 bases). This CDR3 comprises 15 residues. V lost 7 bases and J lost 7, with 20 bases in between. Germline-derived CDR1 and CDR2 are SNHLY and FYNNEI. CDR3 sequence reads: CASTTSGGAGQPQHF. In nucleotides, the CDR3 is TGTGCCAGCACCACGTCAGGAGGGGCGGGACAGCCCCAGCATTTT.

This clone was found once. The J gene is TRBJ1-5, the V gene TRBV30; tentatively, D is TRBD1 (5 bases). V dropped 0 bases and J dropped 7 bases, with 10 bases sitting between them. Germline assignment: CDR1 GTSNPN and CDR2 SVGIG (reference sequence). The CDR3 is made up of 13 amino acids. The DNA for the CDR3 is TGTGCCTGGAGTGTAGGTTGGGGCCAGCCCCAGCATTTT. Amino acids: CAWSVGWGQPQHF.

V and J are TRBV6-5 and TRBJ1-3; 7 nucleotides match TRBD1. CDR1 and CDR2 from the germline V gene are MNHEY and SVGAGI. V trimming: 8 bases; J trimming: 2 bases; junction bases outside the gene matches: 0. This CDR3 has 12 amino acids. The CDR3 nucleotides are TGTGCCAGCGGGACAGCTGGAAACACCATATATTTT. Residues: CASGTAGNTIYF.

CDR3 sequence reads: CASSVAPTTSGGYEQYF. CDR3 sequence (DNA): TGTGCCAGCAGCGTAGCACCAACAACTAGCGGGGGATACGAGCAGTACTTC. This chain uses TRBV9 with TRBJ2-7, with 11 positions matching TRBD2. This CDR3 contains 17 residues. V dropped 0 bases and J dropped 4; count of bases not matched to a gene: 9. Germline CDR1 SGDLS, CDR2 YYNGEE.

The chain couples TRBV7-8 to TRBJ2-7; a possible D gene is TRBD2 (7 bases). The germline gives CDR1 SGHVS, CDR2 FQNEAQ. The CDR3 covers 16 residues. V lost 5 bases to trimming and J lost 1 base, with 18 bases between them. CDR3 region: CASSPRGGAASYEQYF. CDR3 nucleotide sequence: TGTGCCAGCAGCCCCCGAGGGGGGGCCGCATCCTACGAGCAGTACTTC.

V is TRBV15 and J is TRBJ2-3; D not certain. V gave up 3 bases and J gave up 6 bases, with 10 bases separating them. The germline V gene has CDR1 LNHNV and CDR2 YYDKDF (reference sequence). This CDR3 spans 13 amino acids. CDR3 in DNA: TGTGCCACCAGCAGCGGAAATCGGGATACGCAGTATTTT. As protein: CATSSGNRDTQYF.

The gene calls are TRBV5-1 and TRBJ2-5; D not resolved. The V and J ends lost 0 bases and 9 bases respectively, with 9 bases between them. The CDR3 consists of 12 residues. The germline gives CDR1 SGHRS, CDR2 YFSETQ. DNA of the CDR3: TGCGCCAGCAGCTTGGGAAAAGGGTCCCAGTACTTC. It is translated as CASSLGKGSQYF. The full variable domain, rest sourced from reference TRBV5-1 and TRBJ2-5, is KAGVTQTPRYLIKTRGQQVTLSCSPISGHRSVSWYQQTPGQGLQFLFEYFSETQRNKGNFPGRFSGRQFSNSRSEMNVSTLELGDSALYLCASSLGKGSQYFGPGTRLLVL.

The J gene is TRBJ2-1, the V gene TRBV11-3; 8 bases match TRBD2. CDR1 is SGHNT and CDR2 is YENEEA in the germline V gene. The J segment lost 10 bases and the V segment lost 5 bases, leaving 4 bases of the junction unmatched. The length of the CDR3 is 12 residues. The CDR3 is CASSPGRGEQFF. Here the CDR3 DNA reads TGTGCCAGCAGCCCCGGGAGGGGGGAGCAGTTCTTC.